A selection of T cell receptor beta chains follows, all from one sample in a study of blood T cell repertoires in COVID-19. This table comes from immunoSEQ multiplex PCR, and its TCRdb copy is limited to in-frame clones, with some not included. The table shows 150,000 to 200,000 clones, with more than 75% occurring only once. Input material: PBMCs or T cells enriched from blood (not recorded which). All receptors come from a human donor with acute COVID-19. The donor label of this sample is uncertain. Each CDR3 is given with its conserved first and last residue. D genes are given only for firm matches. A clone size is listed for some rows: how often the clone was seen (once, few, many), or a class if it is expanded.

V,D,size,J,DNA,CDR3
TRBV6-5,.,.,TRBJ1-4,TGTGCCAGCAGTTGGACCGGAGGGACTAATGAAAAACTGTTTTTT,CASSWTGGTNEKLFF
TRBV24-1,.,once,TRBJ1-2,TGTGCCACCAGTTCTCCCGGGAACTATGGCTACACCTTC,CATSSPGNYGYTF
TRBV25-1,.,.,TRBJ1-4,TGTGCCAGCTCTCCGGGGTTCCCTTACGCAACTAATGAAAAACTGTTTTTT,CASSPGFPYATNEKLFF
TRBV6-5,TRBD1,.,TRBJ2-7,TGTGCCAGCGCAAAAGGGGCAGGGGGAGCCTACGAGCAGTACTTC,CASAKGAGGAYEQYF
TRBV9,TRBD1,.,TRBJ2-3,TGTGCCAGCAATTTTCAGGGGGCGGGCGCAGATACGCAGTATTTT,CASNFQGAGADTQYF
TRBV7-8,.,.,TRBJ2-1,TGTGCCAGCAGCTTAGATGCGGGGGACATCTACAATGAGCAGTTCTTC,CASSLDAGDIYNEQFF
TRBV11-2,TRBD1,.,TRBJ1-2,TGTGCCAGCAGCTTCGGACAGGGAGGCTATGGCTACACCTTC,CASSFGQGGYGYTF
TRBV19,.,.,TRBJ2-5,TGTGCCAGTAGTATCGACGGATCTAGAGAGACCCAGTACTTC,CASSIDGSRETQYF
TRBV18,TRBD1,.,TRBJ1-1,TGTGCCAGCTCTCTGGGGGGGACAGGTAACACTGAAGCTTTCTTT,CASSLGGTGNTEAFF
TRBV19,.,once,TRBJ2-7,TGTGCCAGTAAAGACAGAAGGATCCACGAGCAGTACTTC,CASKDRRIHEQYF
TRBV28,.,.,TRBJ2-7,TGTGCCAGCAGTTCCGCCGGGTTCAATGAGCAGTACTTC,CASSSAGFNEQYF
TRBV6-5,TRBD2,.,TRBJ2-7,TGTGCCAGCAGCAGTGGGGTAGCGGGGGTATACGAGCAGTACTTC,CASSSGVAGVYEQYF
TRBV29-1,.,.,TRBJ1-2,TGCAGCGTTGCCCAGGGAGGAAACTATGGCTACACCTTC,CSVAQGGNYGYTF
TRBV27,.,few,TRBJ2-7,TGTGCCAGCAGTTACCTCAGGGGATCGGGTTACGAGCAGTACTTC,CASSYLRGSGYEQYF
TRBV11-2,.,.,TRBJ1-1,TGTGCCACCCAAGACGTCCTTTGGGAGGTTGAAGCTTTCTTT,CATQDVLWEVEAFF
TRBV18,TRBD1,.,TRBJ2-7,TGTGCCAGCTCAGCGGGACAGGGCTACGAGCAGTACTTC,CASSAGQGYEQYF
TRBV19,.,.,TRBJ2-7,TGTGCCAGTAGTAACCCCGGCAGGGGAAGCTCCTACGAGCAGTACTTC,CASSNPGRGSSYEQYF
TRBV5-1,.,once,TRBJ2-3,TGCGCCAGCAGCTTGGCGCCTAACACAGATACGCAGTATTTT,CASSLAPNTDTQYF
TRBV5-1,.,.,TRBJ1-4,TGCGCCAGCAGCTTGGCGGGGGATGCTAATGAAAAACTGTTTTTT,CASSLAGDANEKLFF
TRBV19,.,.,TRBJ1-2,TGTGCCAGTAGCCCCGGGGGGGGCGGCTACACCTTC,CASSPGGGGYTF
TRBV5-1,.,.,TRBJ2-7,TGCGCCAGCAGCTTAGCAGGGGCTCACTCCTACGAGCAGTACTTC,CASSLAGAHSYEQYF
TRBV7-2,.,.,TRBJ2-2,TGTGCCAGCAGACCAGCGGCCGGGGAGCTGTTTTTT,CASRPAAGELFF
TRBV27,.,.,TRBJ1-2,TGTGCCAGCAGTCCCCGGACAGATTCGTTCTATGGCTACACCTTC,CASSPRTDSFYGYTF
TRBV30,TRBD2,.,TRBJ2-1,TGTGCCCTAGGGCGACCTAGCGGGGGCCCGAGCTCCTACAATGAGCAGTTCTTC,CALGRPSGGPSSYNEQFF
TRBV6-5,TRBD1,.,TRBJ2-7,TGTGCCAGCAGGGCGACAGGGGGGGATTACGAGCAGTACTTC,CASRATGGDYEQYF
TRBV9,TRBD2,.,TRBJ2-3,TGTGCCAGCAGCCCAGTGGGAGGGGTAAGAACAGATACGCAGTATTTT,CASSPVGGVRTDTQYF
TRBV9,.,.,TRBJ2-1,TGTGCCAGCAGCGTAAATGAGAATGAGCAGTTCTTC,CASSVNENEQFF
TRBV18,.,.,TRBJ2-6,TGTGCCAGCTCCCCCAGGGAAGCAGCAGGACCTCATTTTGCGGGGGCCAACGTCCTGACTTTC,CASSPREAAGPHFAGANVLTF
TRBV13,.,.,TRBJ2-1,TGTGCCAGCAGCCCCAGACCGGGGAGTGAGCAGTTCTTC,CASSPRPGSEQFF
TRBV4-2,TRBD2,.,TRBJ2-3,TGTGCCAGCAGCCCGGGACTAGCGGGGAGGACAGATACGCAGTATTTT,CASSPGLAGRTDTQYF
TRBV27,.,.,TRBJ1-1,TGTGCCAGCATCCAGGGTTCTTGGGGCGAAGCTTTCTTT,CASIQGSWGEAFF
TRBV19,TRBD1,.,TRBJ2-3,TGTGCAACGGGCCACAGGGGCTCCACAGATACGCAGTATTTT,CATGHRGSTDTQYF
TRBV2,.,.,TRBJ2-7,TGTGCCAGCAGCTCTAGTGGATTATTCTACGAGCAGTACTTC,CASSSSGLFYEQYF
TRBV6-2/TRBV6-3,TRBD1,.,TRBJ1-5,TGTGCCAGCAGTACTGTTCCGGGACAGGGAAATCAGCCCCAGCATTTT,CASSTVPGQGNQPQHF
TRBV6-5,TRBD1,.,TRBJ1-2,TGTGCCAGCAGTTACTCGGGTAGGGGGCGATCCTATGGCTACACCTTC,CASSYSGRGRSYGYTF
TRBV27,.,once,TRBJ2-7,TGTGCCAGCAGTCACGGCTCCTACGAGCAGTACTTC,CASSHGSYEQYF
TRBV29-1,.,.,TRBJ1-4,TGCAGCGTCGCAGGGGTTGCAACTAATGAAAAACTGTTTTTT,CSVAGVATNEKLFF
TRBV4-1,TRBD1,.,TRBJ1-2,TGCGCCAGCAGCCAAGTACCCTCAGGGGGCGCGAACTATGGCTACACCTTC,CASSQVPSGGANYGYTF
TRBV7-3,TRBD1,.,TRBJ2-3,TGTGCCAGCAGCTTAACGGGCCTTTTGACAGGGGCGAACACAGATACGCAGTATTTT,CASSLTGLLTGANTDTQYF
TRBV4-2,.,.,TRBJ1-2,TGTGCCAGCAGCCAAGAGGGCCTTGGTAGGCCCCTCTATGGCTACACCTTC,CASSQEGLGRPLYGYTF